This T cell receptor (beta chain) was documented in a study of beta chain features in type 1 diabetes. This clone was detected a few times. Antigen: not known. There are 14 residues in the CDR3. Between the trimmed V and J ends, which lost 2 bases and 0 bases, there was a span of 9 bases. CDR1 is SGDLS and CDR2 is YYNGEE in the germline V gene. Expressed TCRB transcripts got sequenced, as all isolated RNA was reverse transcribed. Repertoires were generated with immunoSEQ multiplex PCR, while TCRdb's copy carries only in-frame clones and drops some. Seen here are a few hundred thousand clones, around an eighth observed once, and the top ten hold about 0.016%. Study results and caveats: Across all four CD4+ subsets, people with type 1 diabetes showed modestly shorter TCRB CDR3s. PCR might show a preference for shorter templates, equally across patients and controls.

The chain is built from TRBV9 and TRBJ2-7; TRBD1 is a possible D gene (6 bases). The receptor was derived from a man aged 25-40 years with type 1 diabetes. Sequenced sample: naive CD4+ T cells from blood. For the CDR3, the DNA is TGTGCCAGCAGCGTTACAGGGAGCTCCTACGAGCAGTACTTC. Translation gives CASSVTGSSYEQYF.